Following are 17 T cell receptor beta chains from one sample sequenced in a study of shared clonotypes between healthy human individuals. Sequenced by immunoSEQ multiplex PCR; TCRdb stores in-frame clones only, minus some. The table lists approximately 2.1 million clones, more than 80% of them singletons. Sequenced: naive CD4+ T cells from PBMCs. Subset reported: CD45RA+ positively selected. These receptors were taken from a man younger than 35 in good health. Some clones in this sample may be carry-over from other donors' samples.

The chain recombines TRBV2 with TRBJ2-3, with D perhaps TRBD1 (6 bases). Germline values: CDR1 SNHLY, CDR2 FYNNEI. Trimming took off 6 bases at V and 2 bases at J, with 15 bases between the two ends. This CDR3 has 15 residues. CDR3 in amino acids: CASRRGQTYTDTQYF. The CDR3 region has the DNA TGTGCCAGCAGACGAGGACAGACCTACACAGATACGCAGTATTTT.

This sequence joins TRBV6-1 and TRBJ2-3; a possible D gene is TRBD1 (6 bases). CDR3 length: 14 residues. V was shortened by 6 bases and J by 4 bases, with 14 bases between the two germline ends. The V gene's germline CDR1 is MNHNS and CDR2 SASEGT. This chain's CDR3 is CASRAGAGPDTQYF. The CDR3 nucleotides are TGTGCCAGCAGAGCAGGGGCCGGGCCAGATACGCAGTATTTT.

V and J are TRBV4-1 and TRBJ2-5; tentative D call: TRBD2 (6 bases). V lost 4 bases and J 2 bases, leaving 14 bases between the germline ends. Germline CDR1 and CDR2: MGHRA and YSYEKL. This CDR3 is built from 15 residues. For the CDR3, the DNA is TGCGCCAGCAGCCCCCTCTCGGCGGGGCAAGAGACCCAGTACTTC. Translating gives CASSPLSAGQETQYF.

The chain recombines TRBV7-6 with TRBJ2-7, with 9 nucleotides matching TRBD1. V was pared by 4 bases and J by 3 bases, with 4 bases of the junction left unmatched. Per the germline V gene, CDR1 is SGHVS and CDR2 is FNYEAQ. The CDR3 totals 14 residues. CDR3 sequence (DNA): TGTGCCAGCAGCTCGGGGACAGGGATCTACGAGCAGTACTTC. Translation: CASSSGTGIYEQYF.

The chain joins TRBV5-1 to TRBJ2-5; TRBD2 matches at 14 bases. Germline V CDR1 and CDR2: SGHRS, YFSETQ. The CDR3 runs 18 residues. The V and J ends lost 4 bases and 4 bases, in that order; junction bases with no gene match: 12. DNA of the CDR3: TGCGCCAGCAGCCCACGGACTAGCGGGAGGTGGGGTGGAGAGACCCAGTACTTC. Residues: CASSPRTSGRWGGETQYF. Looking up the rest from reference TRBV5-1 and TRBJ2-5 gives the full variable domain: KAGVTQTPRYLIKTRGQQVTLSCSPISGHRSVSWYQQTPGQGLQFLFEYFSETQRNKGNFPGRFSGRQFSNSRSEMNVSTLELGDSALYLCASSPRTSGRWGGETQYFGPGTRLLVL.

A note on this clone: The same CDR3 also results from other DNA sequences found in this sample. The chain carries TRBV30 and TRBJ2-5, with TRBD2 matching over 10 bases. Losses at the gene ends were 2 bases for V and 2 bases for J; bases not matched to a gene: 5. The germline V gene encodes CDR1 GTSNPN and CDR2 SVGIG (reference sequence). The length of the CDR3 is 15 residues. CDR3 DNA: TGTGCCTGGAGTACAACTAGCGGGGTACAAGAGACCCAGTACTTC. Its translation is CAWSTTSGVQETQYF.

CDR3 sequence reads: CASSDRGNQPQHF. The CDR3 bases are TGCGCCAGCAGTGACAGGGGCAATCAGCCCCAGCATTTT. The rearrangement links TRBV23-1 to TRBJ1-5; the match to TRBD1 covers 7 bases. TRBV23-1 is an open reading frame whose function is uncertain. The length of the CDR3 is 13 residues. V lost 5 bases, J lost 2 bases, and 0 bases stayed unmatched.

The rearrangement links TRBV7-3 to TRBJ2-1, with D unresolved. V lost 3 bases to trimming and J lost 2 bases, with 17 bases between them. The CDR3 is 17 residues long. Germline V lookup: CDR1 SGHTA, CDR2 FQGTGA. The CDR3 region has the DNA TGTGCCAGCAGCTTGCCCCAGACGGAAAACGCCTACAATGAGCAGTTCTTC. Translated: CASSLPQTENAYNEQFF.

The gene calls are TRBV20-1 and TRBJ2-7; possible D gene TRBD2, 5 bases. The CDR3 runs 11 residues. Germline assignment: CDR1 DFQATT and CDR2 SNEGSKA (reference sequence). The CDR3 is CTPSGVGEQYF. CDR3 nucleotides: TGCACGCCTTCCGGGGTCGGAGAGCAGTACTTC.

The chain carries TRBV15 and TRBJ1-1, with D unresolved. V gave up 1 base and J gave up 6 bases, with 9 bases separating them. In germline, CDR1 is LNHNV, CDR2 YYDKDF (reference sequence). This CDR3 spans 13 amino acids. Here the CDR3 DNA reads TGTGCCACCAGCAGAGTCGGGGAGGCTGAAGCTTTCTTT. Its translation: CATSRVGEAEAFF.

In regard to this clone: In the same sample, other DNA sequences code for this CDR3. This sequence joins TRBV5-1 and TRBJ1-1; D is unclear. The length of the CDR3 is 14 residues. Germline V gene data show CDR1 as SGHRS and CDR2 as YFSETQ. Between the trimmed V and J ends, which lost 4 bases and 0 bases, there was a span of 10 bases. CDR3 sequence (DNA): TGCGCCAGCAGCGTGGACGGATTGAACACTGAAGCTTTCTTT. Translating it yields CASSVDGLNTEAFF.

The rearrangement links TRBV19 to TRBJ2-1; no reliable D call. CDR1 is LNHDA and CDR2 is SQIVND in the germline V gene (reference sequence). V was trimmed by 3 bases and J by 3 bases, leaving 6 bases between them. CDR3 length: 13 residues. The CDR3 region has the DNA TGTGCCAGTAGTATCTCGCTCTACAATGAGCAGTTCTTC. Protein sequence: CASSISLYNEQFF. The full variable domain, in which reference TRBV19 and TRBJ2-1 provide the parts outside the CDR3, is DGGITQSPKYLFRKEGQNVTLSCEQNLNHDAMYWYRQDPGQGLRLIYYSQIVNDFQKGDIAEGYSVSREKKESFPLTVTSAQKNPTAFYLCASSISLYNEQFFGPGTRLTVL.

Here the CDR3 DNA reads TGTGCCAGCAGCTTAGGCGGGAGTACGTACAATGAGCAGTTCTTC. This encodes CASSLGGSTYNEQFF. This chain links TRBV5-4 with TRBJ2-1; 7 nucleotides align to TRBD2. The ends lost 2 bases at V and 4 bases at J; junction bases unmatched: 6. Germline CDR1 SGHNT, CDR2 YYREEE (reference sequence). The CDR3 sequence is 15 residues long.

The V gene is TRBV9, the J gene TRBJ1-2; 9 bases are shared with TRBD1. With 3 bases clipped from V and 2 bases from J, the junction kept 5 bases outside the gene matches. CDR3 length equals 15 residues. Germline lookup yields CDR1 SGDLS and CDR2 YYNGEE. CDR3 sequence (DNA): TGTGCCAGCAGCGCCCGGGACAGGGCCAACTATGGCTACACCTTC. It translates to CASSARDRANYGYTF. The whole variable domain, remainder taken from reference TRBV9 and TRBJ1-2, is DSGVTQTPKHLITATGQRVTLRCSPRSGDLSVYWYQQSLDQGLQFLIQYYNGEERAKGNILERFSAQQFPDLHSELNLSSLELGDSALYFCASSARDRANYGYTFGSGTRLTVV.

The chain links TRBV11-2 to TRBJ2-1, with 9 bases matching TRBD2. The CDR3 is made up of 17 amino acids. CDR1 and CDR2 (germline): SGHAT, FQNNGV. The V and J ends lost 4 bases and 9 bases, in that order; junction bases with no gene match: 16. DNA of the CDR3: TGTGCCAGCAGCTCCTGGGGGCTAGCGGGACCCCATAGTGAGCAGTTCTTC. Translating gives CASSSWGLAGPHSEQFF.

This clone showed up just a few times. Distinct nucleotide sequences in the sample also encode this CDR3. The CDR3 DNA follows: TGTGCCAGCAGCCCCGGCAACACCGGGGAGCTGTTTTTT. Amino acids: CASSPGNTGELFF. The chain joins TRBV7-7 to TRBJ2-2; no clear D gene. The germline V gene has CDR1 SSHAT and CDR2 FNYEAQ (reference sequence). There are 13 residues in the CDR3. V dropped 5 bases and J dropped 2 bases, with 6 bases sitting between them. Complete variable domain (other parts from reference TRBV7-7 and TRBJ2-2): GAGVSQSPRYKVTKRGQDVTLRCDPISSHATLYWYQQALGQGPEFLTYFNYEAQPDKSGLPSDRFSAERPEGSISTLTIQRTEQRDSAMYRCASSPGNTGELFFGEGSRLTVL.

This chain connects TRBV28 to TRBJ2-7; TRBD1 aligns across 8 bases. There are 18 residues in the CDR3. V shed 7 bases, J shed 6 bases, and the junction held 23 bases outside the gene matches. Germline-derived CDR1 and CDR2 are MDHEN and SYDVKM. The CDR3 sequence: CASTADGAGRGLGSEQYF. The CDR3 nucleotides are TGTGCCAGCACCGCCGATGGGGCTGGCAGGGGGCTAGGTAGCGAGCAGTACTTC.